Described below is a single T cell receptor beta chain sequence and its context. The antigen it recognizes is unknown. No base-level quality is on record; no much larger clone is a single base apart. V is trimmed back by 2 bases and J by 0 bases, and the junction contains 6 bases that no gene match accounts for. Inclusive of the bounding cysteine and phenylalanine, the CDR3 is 15 residues long. Only CDR3 DNA is held: 45 bases, read in frame from base 1. CDR1 DFQATT and CDR2 SNEGSKA are derived from the germline V gene (reference sequence). The data originate from a study of T cell repertoires in cytomegalovirus infection (dated by TCRdb to 2018 to 2020). Context from the whole study: Donor HLA type was relevant to the analysis, because carriage of CMV infection together with the matching HLA type was indicated by public TCR beta signatures. The study at large found these results: Carriers of CMV infection plus the relevant HLA type were discriminated by the cumulative frequency of public TCR beta family members in the study cohort and in an independent approximately 360-donor cohort. The ex vivo response was dominated by HLA-C-restricted CMV-specific TCR beta clonotypes, which also provided the single most frequent clonotype in two of eight donors.

Sequencing instrument: Illumina HiSeq 1500. TCRdb ran its own pipeline on the public reads, namely fastp trimming at Q25 and MiXCR clone calling, and kept in-frame beta chains. CDR3 protein sequences are deduplicated, and each keeps its most common genes and DNA. This sample lists nearly 650,000 distinct CDR3 sequences; 20% to 25% were detected once. The ten largest clones capture approximately 8.2% of the sample. The source is a human donor in good health (CMV status not recorded). Some clones in this sample may be carry-over from other donors' samples. The sequenced material came from CD8+ T cells from PBMCs. The chain uses TRBV20-1 and TRBJ2-7; 8 bases in the middle match TRBD2. The CDR3: CSARPLAGSSYEQYF. The nucleotides are TGCAGTGCTAGACCCCTAGCGGGTAGCTCCTACGAGCAGTACTTC.